This is a list of T cell receptor beta chains from one sample in a study of memory CD4+ T cells and cytomegalovirus serostatus. The repertoire was sequenced with immunoSEQ multiplex PCR; TCRdb's copy has only in-frame clones and lacks some. The sample records roughly 28,000 clones, about 78% being singletons. The sample was memory CD4+ T cells from blood. These receptor sequences come from an adult in good health and CMV-seronegative. The CDR3 runs from the conserved cysteine through the conserved F or W. The order of the fields is clone size, V gene, J gene, D gene, CDR3 DNA, CDR3 protein. A D gene is named only where the DNA matches it firmly. Size tells how often a clone was seen (once, few, many) or the class of an expanded clone, and some rows leave it out.

>NA|TRBV25-1|TRBJ1-5|NA
TGTGCCAGCAGTGAGGGAGCAAATCAGCCCCAGCATTTT
CASSEGANQPQHF
>NA|TRBV30|TRBJ2-7|NA
TGTGCCTGGCACAGGCTCGACTACGAGCAGTACTTC
CAWHRLDYEQYF
>once|TRBV2|TRBJ1-6|TRBD1
TGTGCCAGCAGAGCGGACAGGAAAAATTCACCCCTCCACTTT
CASRADRKNSPLHF
>NA|TRBV20-1|TRBJ2-1|NA
TGCAGTGCTAGTTTTGCCTATGAGCAGTTCTTC
CSASFAYEQFF
>NA|TRBV5-1|TRBJ2-7|NA
TGCGCCAGCAGCTCTGGCGGAGCCGGCTACGAGCAGTACTTC
CASSSGGAGYEQYF
>few|TRBV7-9|TRBJ1-3|NA
TGTGCCAGCAGCCTACGAGAGGAGTCTGGAAACACCATATATTTT
CASSLREESGNTIYF
>NA|TRBV9|TRBJ2-6|NA
TGTGCCAGCGACGAGGGCGGAGGTGGCGGATTCCCTGGGGCCAACGTCCTGACTTTC
CASDEGGGGGFPGANVLTF
>NA|TRBV5-1|TRBJ2-1|NA
TGCGCCAGCAGCTTGGGGCAAACCGAGCAGTTCTTC
CASSLGQTEQFF
>once|TRBV7-2|TRBJ2-7|TRBD2
TGTGCCAGCAGCTTAGACTGGCGACTAGCGGGGATCTCCTACGAGCAGTACTTC
CASSLDWRLAGISYEQYF
>NA|TRBV5-4|TRBJ1-1|TRBD1
TGTGCCAGCAGCGGAGGGGGACAGACGAACACTGAAGCTTTCTTT
CASSGGGQTNTEAFF
>NA|TRBV6-1|TRBJ2-1|TRBD2
TGTGCCAGCAGTGAAGGTTCGGGAGGGCAAGATGAGCAGTTCTTC
CASSEGSGGQDEQFF
>NA|TRBV27|TRBJ1-5|NA
TGTGCCAGCACCCCAAGAATCCCGGCAGGCGGGGGCAATCAGCCCCAGCATTTT
CASTPRIPAGGGNQPQHF
>once|TRBV7-9|TRBJ2-1|NA
TGTGCCAGCAGCTTGGGAGAGGGGAATGAGCAGTTCTTC
CASSLGEGNEQFF
>few|TRBV6-5|TRBJ1-1|NA
TGTGCCAGCAGTGAACAAGCAGCCAACACTGAAGCTTTCTTT
CASSEQAANTEAFF
>NA|TRBV27|TRBJ1-1|NA
TGTGCCAGCAGTTCCCACAGTGATTTGAACACTGAAGCTTTCTTT
CASSSHSDLNTEAFF